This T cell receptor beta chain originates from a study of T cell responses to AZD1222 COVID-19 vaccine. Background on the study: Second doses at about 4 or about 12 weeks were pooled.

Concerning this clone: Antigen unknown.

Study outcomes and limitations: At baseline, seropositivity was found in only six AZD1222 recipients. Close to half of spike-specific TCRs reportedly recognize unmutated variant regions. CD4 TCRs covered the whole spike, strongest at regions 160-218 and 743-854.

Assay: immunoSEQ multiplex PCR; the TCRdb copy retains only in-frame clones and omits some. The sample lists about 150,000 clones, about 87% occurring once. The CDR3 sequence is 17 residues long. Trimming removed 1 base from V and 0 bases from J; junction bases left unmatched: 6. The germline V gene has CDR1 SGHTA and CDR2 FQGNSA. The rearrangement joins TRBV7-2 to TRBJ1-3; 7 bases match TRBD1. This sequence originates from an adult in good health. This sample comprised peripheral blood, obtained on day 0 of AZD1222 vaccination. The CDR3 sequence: CASSLETGPYSGNTIYF. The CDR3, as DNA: TGTGCCAGCAGCTTAGAGACAGGGCCCTACTCTGGAAACACCATATATTTT.